This T cell receptor (beta chain) was captured in a study of blood T cell repertoires in COVID-19. At the level of the study: The cDNA or gDNA used as material had been derived from T cells, B-cell-depleted T cells, or PBMCs.

This clone came up a few times. Per the study methods: Counts of nucleated cells, estimated from reference gene primer amplification, were obtained. Generated by immunoSEQ multiplex PCR, the TCRdb table keeps only in-frame clones and is missing some. V, J and clone size reflect that table, while D and trimming were determined from the DNA. The table includes 300,000 or so clones, more than 75% detected once. Germline trimming cut 4 bases from V and 3 bases from J; bases unmatched to any gene: 9. This CDR3 has 16 amino acids. Germline V gene lookup returns CDR1 MGHRA and CDR2 YSYEKL. The TCR originated in a woman aged 45-65 years who had recovered from COVID-19. What was sequenced was peripheral blood. The chain joins TRBV4-1 to TRBJ2-7; 10 nucleotides agree with TRBD2. CDR3 loop: CASSLTPSGGSYEQYF. In nucleotides, the CDR3 is TGCGCCAGCAGCCTAACACCTAGCGGGGGAAGCTACGAGCAGTACTTC.